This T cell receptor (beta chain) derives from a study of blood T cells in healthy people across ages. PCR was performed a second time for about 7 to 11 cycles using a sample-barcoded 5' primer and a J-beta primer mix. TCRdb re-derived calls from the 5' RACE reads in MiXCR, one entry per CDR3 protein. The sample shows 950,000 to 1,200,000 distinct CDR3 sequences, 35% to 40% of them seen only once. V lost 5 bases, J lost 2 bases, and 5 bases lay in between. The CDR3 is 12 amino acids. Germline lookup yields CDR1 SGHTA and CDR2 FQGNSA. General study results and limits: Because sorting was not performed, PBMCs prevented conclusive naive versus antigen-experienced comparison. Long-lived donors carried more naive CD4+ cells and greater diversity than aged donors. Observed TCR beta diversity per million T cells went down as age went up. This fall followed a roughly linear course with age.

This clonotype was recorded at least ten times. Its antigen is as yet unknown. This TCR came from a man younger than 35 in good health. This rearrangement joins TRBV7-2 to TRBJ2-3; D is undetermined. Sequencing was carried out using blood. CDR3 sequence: CASSVITDTQYF. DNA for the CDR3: TGTGCCAGCAGCGTCATCACAGATACGCAGTATTTT.